Included here is one T cell receptor (beta chain) sequence, with context. The sample comes from a study of identical twins. After removal of 0 bases from V and 0 bases from J, the junction contained 8 bases not matched to a gene. The CDR3 is made up of 18 amino acids. Germline loops: CDR1 MNHNS, CDR2 SASEGT. TCRdb redid the calling of the 5' RACE reads with MiXCR, one entry per CDR3 protein. Of around 1.7 million distinct CDR3 sequences in the sample, 32% were seen once. The TCR comes from a newborn girl in good health. Sequencing used cord blood. The rearrangement links TRBV6-1 to TRBJ1-5; 7 positions match TRBD1. CDR3 bases: TGTGCCAGCAGTGAAGCGGGACAGTGGGCTTATAGCAATCAGCCCCAGCATTTT. Its protein is CASSEAGQWAYSNQPQHF.